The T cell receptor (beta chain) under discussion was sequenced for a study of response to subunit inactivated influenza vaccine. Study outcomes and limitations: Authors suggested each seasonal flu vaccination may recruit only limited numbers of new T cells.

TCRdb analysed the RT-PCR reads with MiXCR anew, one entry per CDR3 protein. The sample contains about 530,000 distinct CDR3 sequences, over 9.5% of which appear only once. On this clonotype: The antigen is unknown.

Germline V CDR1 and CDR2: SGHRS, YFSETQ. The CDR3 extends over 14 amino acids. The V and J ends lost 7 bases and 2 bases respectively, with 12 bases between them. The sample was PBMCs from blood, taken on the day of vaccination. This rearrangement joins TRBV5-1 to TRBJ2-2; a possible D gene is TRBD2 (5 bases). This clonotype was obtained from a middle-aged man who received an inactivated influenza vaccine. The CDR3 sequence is CASGQGLNTGELFF. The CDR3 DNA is TGCGCCAGCGGTCAAGGACTTAACACCGGGGAGCTGTTTTTT.